Each of the 4 T cell receptor beta chains below was sequenced from the same sample in a study of siplizumab effects on memory and regulatory T cells. Profiling relied on immunoSEQ multiplex PCR, and the TCRdb table lists in-frame clones only, not all of them. This table holds 100,000 to 120,000 clones, roughly 91% found once. The sequenced sample consisted of CD4+ T cells sorted from blood. These receptors came from a human donor in good health.

The chain carries TRBV29-1 and TRBJ1-2, with 9 bases aligning to TRBD1. Germline CDR1 reads SQVTM; CDR2 reads ANQGSEA. The CDR3 sequence is 13 residues long. V dropped 7 bases and J dropped 4; count of bases not matched to a gene: 7. This CDR3 reads CSAQDRGAYGYTF. CDR3 sequence (DNA): TGCAGCGCCCAGGACAGGGGAGCCTATGGCTACACCTTC.

This clone was recorded once. The rearrangement joins TRBV5-4 to TRBJ1-1; D remains unclear. Trimming removed 6 bases from V and 1 base from J, with 13 bases in between. Germline CDR1 reads SGHNT; CDR2 reads YYREEE (reference sequence). The CDR3 consists of 14 residues. This CDR3 is CASNHPGENTEAFF. In DNA, the CDR3 is TGTGCCAGCAACCATCCTGGTGAGAACACTGAAGCTTTCTTT.

V usage is TRBV18 and J usage is TRBJ2-1; TRBD2 matches at 9 bases. The CDR3 totals 13 residues. Germline V gene lookup returns CDR1 KGHSH and CDR2 LQKENI. V lost 5 bases and J lost 9; bases outside the gene matches: 5. The CDR3 is CASSSGTSSEQFF. The CDR3 DNA reads as TGTGCCAGCTCATCTGGGACTAGCAGTGAGCAGTTCTTC.

CDR3: CASSLSGSSTDTQYF. CDR3 sequence (DNA): TGCGCCAGCAGCCTGAGCGGATCTAGCACAGATACGCAGTATTTT. The rearrangement uses TRBV4-1 and TRBJ2-3, with D possibly matching TRBD2 (5 bases). Germline CDR1 is MGHRA and CDR2 is YSYEKL. V gave up 4 bases and J gave up 0 bases, with 11 bases separating them. The CDR3 has 15 amino acids.